Listed here are 27 T cell receptor beta chains from one sample, sequenced in a study of blood T cell repertoires in COVID-19. Profiling relied on immunoSEQ multiplex PCR, and the TCRdb table lists in-frame clones only, not all of them. The sample lists some 130,000 clones, 81% occurring once. Sample: peripheral blood. The receptors stem from a woman between 55 and 75 years old with active or convalescent COVID-19.

V usage is TRBV5-1 and J usage is TRBJ2-3; D gene unclear. The CDR3 loop spans 13 amino acids. CDR1 is SGHRS and CDR2 is YFSETQ in the germline V gene. Trimming removed 3 bases from V and 0 bases from J, with 5 bases in between. In DNA, the CDR3 is TGCGCCAGCAGCTCCCCTAGCACAGATACGCAGTATTTT. Translated, it gives CASSSPSTDTQYF.

This CDR3 is CASSSPGSGGSTTQYF. The CDR3 DNA is TGTGCCAGCAGTTCCCCGGGTAGCGGGGGATCTACGACGCAGTATTTT. J is TRBJ2-3 and V is TRBV28, with 9 bases that match TRBD2. Trimming at V came to 4 bases and at J to 9 bases, leaving 14 bases not matched to a gene. The CDR3 runs 16 residues. The V gene's germline CDR1 is MDHEN and CDR2 SYDVKM.

The V call is TRBV7-6, the J call TRBJ2-5; 7 bases match TRBD2. V lost 5 bases and J lost 5; bases outside the gene matches: 11. This CDR3 has 15 residues. Looked up from germline, CDR1 is SGHVS and CDR2 is FNYEAQ. The CDR3 sequence is CASSIMGGKGETQYF. DNA for the CDR3: TGTGCCAGCAGCATAATGGGGGGGAAGGGGGAGACCCAGTACTTC.

The chain has TRBV7-9 and TRBJ2-2; D is unresolved. The ends were cut back, 1 base at V and 0 bases at J, with 9 bases in the middle. The CDR3 contains 16 residues. CDR1 SEHNR and CDR2 FQNEAQ come from the germline V gene (reference sequence). CDR3 coding DNA: TGTGCCAGCAGCTTAGTAGACTTCGCGAACACCGGGGAGCTGTTTTTT. Translating gives CASSLVDFANTGELFF. Complete variable domain (other parts from reference TRBV7-9 and TRBJ2-2): DTGVSQNPRHKITKRGQNVTFRCDPISEHNRLYWYRQTLGQGPEFLTYFQNEAQLEKSRLLSDRFSAERPKGSFSTLEIQRTEQGDSAMYLCASSLVDFANTGELFFGEGSRLTVL.

This clone was observed a handful of times. The V gene is TRBV30, the J gene TRBJ1-2; weak D call: TRBD1 (6 bases). The CDR3 covers 13 residues. The germline V and J ends were trimmed by 4 bases and 0 bases, with 9 bases remaining between them. Germline V gives CDR1 GTSNPN, CDR2 SVGIG (reference sequence). The CDR3 nucleotides are TGTGCCTGGACCGGGACAACTAACTATGGCTACACCTTC. Translation gives CAWTGTTNYGYTF.

The sample holds a few counts of this clone. V is TRBV19 and J is TRBJ1-2, with TRBD1 identical over 9 bases. This CDR3 contains 15 residues. V lost 6 bases, J lost 8 bases, and 13 bases stayed unmatched. CDR1 and CDR2 from the germline V gene are LNHDA and SQIVND (reference sequence). This CDR3 reads CASSIFAGQGGGYTF. The CDR3 DNA sequence: TGTGCCAGTAGCATCTTTGCGGGACAGGGCGGCGGCTACACCTTC.

This sequence joins TRBV5-6 and TRBJ1-6; D gene unclear. V lost 1 base and J lost 11, with 10 bases in between. The germline CDR1 and CDR2 sequences are SGHDT and YYEEEE. This CDR3 spans 13 amino acids. CDR3 amino acids: CASSLRGATPLHF. In nucleotides, the CDR3 is TGTGCCAGCAGCTTGCGGGGAGCGACACCCCTCCACTTT.

This sequence joins TRBV6-4 and TRBJ2-5, with 7 bases aligning to TRBD2. After removal of 0 bases from V and 5 bases from J, the junction contained 0 bases not matched to a gene. From germline, CDR1 is MRHNA and CDR2 SNTAGT. The length of the CDR3 is 13 residues. In nucleotides, the CDR3 is TGTGCCAGCAGTGACTCGGGGGGGGAGACCCAGTACTTC. It encodes CASSDSGGETQYF.

The chain combines TRBV5-1 with TRBJ1-1; TRBD1 aligns across 8 bases. The trim removed 7 bases at V and 4 bases at J, leaving 6 bases unmatched. The germline gives CDR1 SGHRS, CDR2 YFSETQ. The CDR3 spans 13 residues. Here the CDR3 DNA reads TGCGCCAGCGGCGGACAGGGAGGCACTGAAGCTTTCTTT. Translation gives CASGGQGGTEAFF.

CDR3 loop: CAWNQDSYSNQPQHF. The CDR3 bases are TGTGCCTGGAACCAGGACAGTTATAGCAATCAGCCCCAGCATTTT. V gene TRBV30 combines with J gene TRBJ1-5; tentatively, D is TRBD1 (6 bases). Per the germline V gene, CDR1 is GTSNPN and CDR2 is SVGIG (reference sequence). Trimming cost V 4 bases and J 0 bases, with 13 bases left between them. The CDR3 extends over 15 amino acids.

The CDR3 region is CASSFPPGVRSGYTF. As DNA, the CDR3 is TGTGCCAGCAGTTTCCCGCCAGGGGTTAGATCTGGCTACACCTTC. The chain uses TRBV28 and TRBJ1-2; maybe TRBD1 (6 bases). CDR1 is MDHEN and CDR2 is SYDVKM in the germline V gene. The CDR3 consists of 15 residues. Trimming stripped 3 bases from V and 7 bases from J, with 18 bases between.

V and J are TRBV29-1 and TRBJ2-1; tentatively, D is TRBD2 (5 bases). The V gene lost 7 bases and the J gene lost 6 bases, with 16 bases spanning the gap. The CDR3 runs 13 residues. The germline V gene has CDR1 SQVTM and CDR2 ANQGSEA. In DNA form, the CDR3 reads TGCAGCGCTGGGAGTTTGCTAGGCAATGAGCAGTTCTTC. As protein: CSAGSLLGNEQFF.

Regarding this clone: Other DNA variants within this sample encode the same CDR3. The chain uses TRBV7-3 and TRBJ2-3; 8 bases map to TRBD2. The germline V gene encodes CDR1 SGHTA and CDR2 FQGTGA. V lost 5 bases and J lost 0; bases outside the gene matches: 4. There are 15 residues in the CDR3. CDR3 amino acids: CASSRLAGSTDTQYF. The CDR3 coding sequence is TGTGCCAGCAGCCGTTTAGCGGGGAGCACAGATACGCAGTATTTT.

The CDR3 loop reads CASNPGQGSTEAFF. The CDR3 region has the DNA TGTGCCAGCAACCCGGGACAGGGAAGCACTGAAGCTTTCTTT. The chain combines TRBV6-5 with TRBJ1-1; 9 bases line up with TRBD1. CDR3 length: 14 residues. The trim removed 7 bases at V and 4 bases at J, leaving 7 bases unmatched. CDR1 is MNHEY, CDR2 SVGAGI, per germline.

The rearrangement uses TRBV19 and TRBJ1-1, with 8 nucleotides matching TRBD1. CDR3 size: 17 residues. CDR1 is LNHDA and CDR2 is SQIVND in the germline V gene (reference sequence). The ends lost 3 bases at V and 5 bases at J; junction bases unmatched: 14. CDR3 region: CASSIWGSDRVRTEAFF. CDR3 bases: TGTGCCAGTAGTATTTGGGGCTCGGACAGGGTAAGGACTGAAGCTTTCTTT.

The CDR3 DNA follows: TGTGCCAGCAGCTCGACTAGCGGGGGGGGTACAGATACGCAGTATTTT. Translated, it gives CASSSTSGGGTDTQYF. The chain joins TRBV11-2 to TRBJ2-3; 14 positions agree with TRBD2. J lost 3 bases, V lost 4 bases, and 3 bases had no gene match. The CDR3 runs 16 residues. CDR1 is SGHAT and CDR2 is FQNNGV in the germline V gene.

The chain links TRBV9 to TRBJ2-3; 8 nucleotides agree with TRBD2. Trimming removed 0 bases from V and 2 bases from J; junction bases left unmatched: 5. This CDR3 spans 16 amino acids. Germline V lookup: CDR1 SGDLS, CDR2 YYNGEE. CDR3 amino acids: CASSVASGGFTDTQYF. CDR3 DNA: TGTGCCAGCAGCGTAGCGAGCGGGGGTTTCACAGATACGCAGTATTTT.

The chain joins TRBV5-1 to TRBJ2-3, with 8 bases matching TRBD2. V lost 2 bases to trimming and J lost 10 bases; unmatched junction nucleotides: 3. Germline CDR1 SGHRS, CDR2 YFSETQ. The CDR3 totals 12 residues. The DNA for the CDR3 is TGCGCCAGCAGCTTATTCGGGGGGGCGCAGTATTTT. Protein sequence: CASSLFGGAQYF.

This chain connects TRBV6-4 to TRBJ1-1; D is perhaps TRBD1 (6 bases). With 4 bases removed from V and 12 bases from J, the gap between germline ends came to 18 bases. The germline V gene encodes CDR1 MRHNA and CDR2 SNTAGT. The CDR3 covers 13 residues. In DNA, the CDR3 is TGTGCCAGCAGTGGGGAAATCGGACAGACTACTTTCTTT. The encoded protein is CASSGEIGQTTFF.

This chain joins TRBV5-4 and TRBJ1-1; 7 nucleotides match TRBD1. The CDR3 runs to 16 residues. The germline gives CDR1 SGHNT, CDR2 YYREEE (reference sequence). Germline trimming cut 4 bases from V and 4 bases from J; bases unmatched to any gene: 13. DNA for the CDR3: TGTGCCAGCAGCCTGCCTTTATCGTCAGGGGGCACTGAAGCTTTCTTT. Residues: CASSLPLSSGGTEAFF.

This clone was seen more than once but under ten times. The V call is TRBV4-2, the J call TRBJ2-7; D not certain. From germline, CDR1 is LGHNA and CDR2 YNFKEQ. Trimming stripped 1 base from V and 4 bases from J, with 8 bases between. CDR3 size: 13 residues. The CDR3 loop is CASSQGLDYEQYF. Written as DNA, the CDR3 is TGTGCCAGCAGCCAAGGACTTGATTACGAGCAGTACTTC.

The chain has TRBV5-1 and TRBJ2-3, with 7 bases that match TRBD1. Germline V gene sequence: CDR1 SGHRS, CDR2 YFSETQ. Losses at the gene ends were 1 base for V and 2 bases for J; bases not matched to a gene: 10. The CDR3 has 17 residues. The CDR3 region is CASSLSLPGQLTDTQYF. CDR3 in DNA: TGCGCCAGCAGCTTGTCGTTACCGGGACAGCTCACAGATACGCAGTATTTT. Combining the CDR3 with reference TRBV5-1 and TRBJ2-3 gives the whole variable domain KAGVTQTPRYLIKTRGQQVTLSCSPISGHRSVSWYQQTPGQGLQFLFEYFSETQRNKGNFPGRFSGRQFSNSRSEMNVSTLELGDSALYLCASSLSLPGQLTDTQYFGPGTRLTVL.

The chain joins TRBV7-2 to TRBJ1-5; D gene uncertain. The germline CDR1 and CDR2 sequences are SGHTA and FQGNSA. This CDR3 has 15 residues. Trimming shortened V by 5 bases and J by 2 bases, and 13 bases separated the two germline ends. CDR3 in amino acids: CASSGVVSGNQPQHF. The CDR3 DNA is TGTGCCAGCAGCGGAGTCGTATCGGGCAATCAGCCCCAGCATTTT.

V usage is TRBV24-1 and J usage is TRBJ2-3, with 9 bases aligning to TRBD2. The CDR3 is made up of 16 amino acids. Germline V gene lookup returns CDR1 KGHDR and CDR2 SFDVKD. Unmatched junction bases numbered 4, after V lost 3 bases and J lost 1 base. As DNA, the CDR3 is TGTGCCACCAGTGATGGGGTAGCGGGGGGCACAGATACGCAGTATTTT. This codes for CATSDGVAGGTDTQYF.

The rearrangement joins TRBV7-2 to TRBJ1-6; 8 nucleotides align to TRBD1. Germline CDR1 SGHTA, CDR2 FQGNSA. The CDR3 consists of 15 residues. Trimming cost V 5 bases and J 7 bases; bases outside gene matches: 7. CDR3 residues: CASSLRGQENSPLHF. The CDR3 coding sequence is TGTGCCAGCAGCCTGAGGGGACAGGAGAATTCACCCCTCCACTTT.

The chain is built from TRBV28 and TRBJ2-5; TRBD1 aligns across 9 bases. The CDR3 is made up of 15 amino acids. The germline V gene has CDR1 MDHEN and CDR2 SYDVKM. V lost 5 bases, J lost 8 bases, and 12 bases stayed unmatched. The CDR3 protein is CASSPPWGQGGTQYF. In DNA form, the CDR3 reads TGTGCCAGCAGTCCGCCTTGGGGACAGGGTGGTACCCAGTACTTC.

The rearrangement uses TRBV5-1 and TRBJ1-1; D perhaps matches TRBD1 (5 bases). The CDR3 is 17 residues long. Trimming stripped 0 bases from V and 2 bases from J, with 17 bases between. Germline assignment: CDR1 SGHRS and CDR2 YFSETQ. In DNA, the CDR3 is TGCGCCAGCAGCTTGGCCAGTTCACCAGGGTTAAACACTGAAGCTTTCTTT. Translating gives CASSLASSPGLNTEAFF.